This paragraph covers one T cell receptor beta chain sequence. Germline V gene lookup returns CDR1 SGDLS and CDR2 YYNGEE. The CDR3 loop spans 15 amino acids. Trimming at V came to 3 bases and at J to 7 bases, leaving 9 bases not matched to a gene. Profiled with immunoSEQ multiplex PCR; TCRdb holds only in-frame clones, not every one. The data hold some 100,000 clones, with about 82% observed a single time. These data belong to a study of T cell responses to AZD1222 COVID-19 vaccine. The V call is TRBV9, the J call TRBJ1-4; 7 positions agree with TRBD1. The clonotype originates from an adult who received the AZD1222 COVID-19 vaccine. The source material was peripheral blood, sampled 28 days after the second AZD1222 dose. CDR3 amino acids: CASSAGDSDLEKLFF. CDR3 sequence (DNA): TGTGCCAGCAGCGCCGGGGACAGCGATCTTGAAAAACTGTTTTTT.